This TCR beta chain stems from a study of T cells in Graves' hyperthyroidism and ophthalmopathy. TCR beta CDR3 sequences were amplified from RNA transcripts. When the TCR CDR3 underwent first-round RT-PCR, the HTBI primer set was used. TCRdb fed the multiplex PCR reads into MiXCR, producing one record per CDR3 protein. The sample yields approximately 610,000 distinct CDR3 sequences, over 15% seen once. Uncontrolled infection, other autoimmune disease, pregnancy or lactation barred patients from enrollment. The CDR3 is 15 residues long. The germline V and J ends were trimmed by 0 bases and 8 bases, with 13 bases remaining between them. Germline loops: CDR1 SGHDN, CDR2 FVKESK.

Sequences were obtained from blood. The receptor was isolated from a woman between 18 and 29 years old with Graves' hyperthyroidism. The chain combines TRBV14 with TRBJ1-4; D not resolved. CDR3 region: CASSQDRTLGEKLFF. The CDR3 DNA sequence: TGTGCCAGCAGCCAAGACAGGACTTTGGGCGAAAAACTGTTTTTT. Full variable domain (rest looked up from reference TRBV14 and TRBJ1-4): EAGVTQFPSHSVIEKGQTVTLRCDPISGHDNLYWYRRVMGKEIKFLLHFVKESKQDESGMPNNRFLAERTGGTYSTLKVQPAELEDSGVYFCASSQDRTLGEKLFFGSGTQLSVL.